This T cell receptor beta chain was retrieved from a study of blood T cell repertoires in COVID-19. In the study overall: The United States, Italy and Spain supplied acute and convalescent COVID-19 samples. PBMCs, B-cell-depleted T cells, or T cells were the source of the cDNA or gDNA that made up the material.

In the original processing: Nucleated cell number was recorded as an estimate derived from reference gene primer amplification. Produced via immunoSEQ multiplex PCR; TCRdb's table is partial and in-frame only. The DNA gave D and trimming, while V, J and clone size come from that table. The table lists 110,000 to 150,000 clones, approximately 85% of them singletons, with approximately 4.1% in the top ten. V was pared by 1 base and J by 4 bases, with 13 bases between. Germline V lookup: CDR1 MNHEY, CDR2 SMNVEV (reference sequence). CDR3 length: 15 residues. The rearrangement uses TRBV27 and TRBJ2-5, with unresolved D. Sequenced material: peripheral blood. The source of this sequence is a woman aged 80 or over with acute or convalescent COVID-19. The CDR3, as DNA: TGTGCCAGCAGTTTATTATTCTCCACGGGAGAGACCCAGTACTTC. This sequence encodes CASSLLFSTGETQYF.